This TCR beta chain was documented in a study of response to subunit inactivated influenza vaccine. This clonotype was seen only a few times. The antigen remains undetermined. Notes on the study in general: Few new T cells, the authors suggested, are recruited by each seasonal influenza vaccination.

Germline V gene data show CDR1 as SGHNT and CDR2 as YYREEE (reference sequence). Trimming stripped 4 bases from V and 5 bases from J, with 12 bases between. The CDR3 is 14 residues long. TCRdb ran MiXCR on the RT-PCR reads and lists one entry per CDR3 protein. The top ten hold less than 4% of the sample, which has approximately 520,000 distinct CDR3 sequences, approximately 16% seen once. The material sequenced was CD4+ T cells sorted from PBMCs, taken less than 30 months after vaccination. V usage is TRBV5-4 and J usage is TRBJ2-2; D uncertain. The TCR comes from a man aged 50-75 years who received an inactivated influenza vaccine. The CDR3 region has the DNA TGTGCCAGCAGCCTGATGCCCGGTACCGGGGAGCTGTTTTTT. Translated, it gives CASSLMPGTGELFF.